The clone carrying this T cell receptor beta chain showed up many times. The antigen remains undetermined. Each CDR3 protein gets one entry after TCRdb re-called the RT-PCR reads with MiXCR. The sample lists more than 150,000 distinct CDR3 sequences; nearly 9.5% were seen once. Trimming removed 5 bases from V and 1 base from J, with 4 bases in between. Germline-derived CDR1 and CDR2 are SEHNR and FQNEAQ (reference sequence). The CDR3 runs to 12 residues. This entry belongs to a study of response to subunit inactivated influenza vaccine. Study findings and constraints: A suggestion made by the authors is that each seasonal influenza vaccination recruits few new T cells.

The sequence derives from a man aged 45-65 years who received an inactivated influenza vaccine. Material: non-naive T cells sorted from PBMCs, obtained on the day of vaccination. The V and J genes are TRBV7-9 and TRBJ2-3; D ambiguous. The CDR3 loop is CASSARTDTQYF. CDR3 coding DNA: TGTGCCAGCAGCGCCCGCACAGATACGCAGTATTTT.